This T cell receptor beta chain derives from a study of graft-versus-host responses after intestinal transplantation. Study background: Every recipient had anti-thymocyte globulin induction and roughly three years of tacrolimus plus steroids.

Only in-frame clones appear in the TCRdb table, and some are missing; sequencing was by immunoSEQ multiplex PCR. The profile shows 95,000 to 110,000 clones, more than 85% of them singletons. Study-level points and caveats: Recipient marrow held GvH clones, some first seen in ileum or blood.

Details on this clone: Its matching antigen is unknown.

The germline CDR1 and CDR2 sequences are SGHDT and YYEEEE. There are 15 residues in the CDR3. V shed 2 bases and J shed 2 bases, with 12 bases lying between them. The V call is TRBV5-6, the J call TRBJ2-3; D is possibly TRBD1 (6 bases). The sequence was collected from a human donor who received an intestinal transplant. This specimen consisted of unstimulated CD4+ T cells sorted from spleen or lymph node cells, obtained before intestinal transplant. CDR3 region: CASSFVTGHTDTQYF. The CDR3 DNA follows: TGTGCCAGCAGCTTTGTGACAGGCCACACAGATACGCAGTATTTT.